This record covers a single T cell receptor beta chain. The sample belongs to a study of T cell responses to AZD1222 COVID-19 vaccine. Losses at the gene ends were 3 bases for V and 3 bases for J; bases not matched to a gene: 5. CDR3 length: 16 amino acids. From germline, CDR1 is SGHNT and CDR2 YENEEA. This table comes from immunoSEQ multiplex PCR, and its TCRdb copy is limited to in-frame clones, with some not included. The table shows approximately 74,000 clones, with 86% occurring only once. The J gene is TRBJ2-6, the V gene TRBV11-3, with 7 positions matching TRBD1. The receptor was isolated from an adult in good health. The specimen comprised peripheral blood, sampled on day 0 of AZD1222 vaccination. CDR3 sequence (DNA): TGTGCCAGCAGCTTTCAAGGGGGCAGTGGGGCCAACGTCCTGACTTTC. It is translated as CASSFQGGSGANVLTF. Full variable domain (outside the CDR3, taken from reference TRBV11-3 and TRBJ2-6): EAGVVQSPRYKIIEKKQPVAFWCNPISGHNTLYWYLQNLGQGPELLIRYENEEAVDDSQLPKDRFSAERLKGVDSTLKIQPAELGDSAVYLCASSFQGGSGANVLTFGAGSRLTVL.